This TCR beta chain originates from a study of cytomegalovirus exposure and HLA in healthy donors. The overall study: Among about 200 million T cells, an earlier analysis found 117 million unique TCR beta sequences. Study results and caveats: In vitro, a few CMV-associated chains proved specific for CMV antigens. Analysis performed later found more than 15,000 TCR beta sequences associated with HLA alleles at 0.05 false discovery rate. Sequencing depth across donors, presence/absence analyses assumed, was roughly uniform.

Details on this clone: Its antigen remains unknown.

V was clipped by 4 bases and J by 9 bases; unmatched bases: 12. CDR1 and CDR2 from the germline V gene are SGHTA and FQGNSA. There are 14 residues in the CDR3. PCR used 60 Vbeta primers and 13 Jbeta primers. Profiled with immunoSEQ multiplex PCR; TCRdb holds only in-frame clones, not every one. The repertoire has about 150,000 clones, around 82% of them found once; the top ten carry about 6.4%. This clonotype was obtained from a woman in her 50s in good health and CMV-seropositive. The chain recombines TRBV7-2 with TRBJ2-7, with TRBD1 identical over 7 bases. The sample taken for sequencing was PBMCs. CDR3: CASSYTGQPTGQYF. The CDR3 nucleotides are TGTGCCAGCAGCTATACGGGACAGCCAACGGGGCAGTACTTC.